This T cell receptor (beta chain) comes out of a study of T cell responses to AZD1222 COVID-19 vaccine. As for the study in general: Second-dose intervals of approximately 4 or approximately 12 weeks were pooled.

The assay was immunoSEQ multiplex PCR, and TCRdb's table has in-frame clones only and misses some. The data contain approximately 190,000 clones, around 93% of them singletons. Comment on this clone: Its cognate antigen is unknown.

This CDR3 comprises 15 residues. CDR1 and CDR2 (germline): MNHEY, SVGAGI. Trimming removed 2 bases at V and 4 bases at J, with 14 bases between. Overall study findings and caveats: Only after the peak T cell response were repertoires sampled. Females made up more of the donors, who were largely white British, and clonal diversity may have come out too low.

The genes are TRBV6-5 and TRBJ1-1; TRBD1 might be the D (6 bases). The sequenced sample was peripheral blood, obtained on day 0 of AZD1222 vaccination. The sequence came from an adult in good health. The CDR3 nucleotides are TGTGCCAGCAGTTACCGAGGAGGGGGAGTCACTGAAGCTTTCTTT. This gives the protein CASSYRGGGVTEAFF.